A single sample gave rise to the 27 T cell receptor beta chains below, sequenced in a study of lymphopenia after photon versus proton radiotherapy. Only in-frame clones appear in the TCRdb table, and some are missing; sequencing was by immunoSEQ multiplex PCR. The table includes tens of thousands of clones, 65% to 90% detected once. Sequenced material: peripheral blood, taken from a patient treated with photon-based radiotherapy. These receptors originate from a man between 40 and 49 years old with gastric cancer.

The rearrangement links TRBV28 to TRBJ2-5; maybe TRBD2 (5 bases). The germline gives CDR1 MDHEN, CDR2 SYDVKM. The V and J ends lost 2 bases and 4 bases respectively, with 17 bases between them. The CDR3 is 16 amino acids. The CDR3 DNA reads as TGTGCCAGCAGTTTACCGGGCCAACGCGGAGGAGAGACCCAGTACTTC. Translated: CASSLPGQRGGETQYF.

The chain has TRBV7-8 and TRBJ2-2; 11 bases map to TRBD1. Trimming at V came to 5 bases and at J to 5 bases, leaving 4 bases not matched to a gene. Germline-derived CDR1 and CDR2 are SGHVS and FQNEAQ. The CDR3 loop spans 15 amino acids. In DNA form, the CDR3 reads TGTGCCAGCAGCGGACAGGGGGCGCCTACCGGGGAGCTGTTTTTT. It encodes CASSGQGAPTGELFF.

The chain uses TRBV12-5 and TRBJ2-7; possibly TRBD1 for D (6 bases). The CDR3 totals 13 residues. Per germline, CDR1 LGHNT and CDR2 FRNRAP. Trimming took off 4 bases at V and 3 bases at J, with 10 bases between the two ends. CDR3: CASGSGHFYEQYF. CDR3 nucleotides: TGTGCTAGTGGTTCGGGACATTTCTACGAGCAGTACTTC.

The chain joins TRBV18 to TRBJ2-4; unclear D gene. V was cut by 0 bases and J by 0 bases, with 6 bases left in between. Germline CDR1 is KGHSH and CDR2 is LQKENI. This CDR3 has 15 residues. CDR3 DNA sequence: TGTGCCAGCTCACCACCAGGTCTAGCCAAAAACATTCAGTACTTC. Protein: CASSPPGLAKNIQYF.

The V call is TRBV30, the J call TRBJ2-3; 11 bases fit TRBD2. The trim removed 2 bases at V and 0 bases at J, leaving 10 bases unmatched. Per germline, CDR1 GTSNPN and CDR2 SVGIG (reference sequence). The CDR3 has 18 residues. The CDR3 protein is CAWSRGGTSGGSTDTQYF. The CDR3 region has the DNA TGTGCCTGGAGTCGGGGGGGGACTAGCGGCGGTAGCACAGATACGCAGTATTTT. Drawing the rest from reference TRBV30 and TRBJ2-3, the complete variable domain is SQTIHQWPATLVQPVGSPLSLECTVEGTSNPNLYWYRQAAGRGLQLLFYSVGIGQISSEVPQNLSASRPQDRQFILSSKKLLLSDSGFYLCAWSRGGTSGGSTDTQYFGPGTRLTVL.

The chain joins TRBV15 to TRBJ1-5; tentatively, D is TRBD1 (6 bases). This CDR3 is 15 amino acids long. The V gene lost 3 bases and the J gene lost 5 bases, with 14 bases spanning the gap. Germline V gene data show CDR1 as LNHNV and CDR2 as YYDKDF (reference sequence). CDR3 coding DNA: TGTGCCACCAGCAGGGACTTGGGGGCTGATCAGCCCCAGCATTTT. Translated, it gives CATSRDLGADQPQHF.

This chain links TRBV30 with TRBJ1-5, with TRBD1 matching over 10 bases. V was clipped by 1 base and J by 0 bases; unmatched bases: 6. Germline loops: CDR1 GTSNPN, CDR2 SVGIG (reference sequence). The CDR3 is 17 amino acids. CDR3 sequence: CAWSGGTGDNSNQPQHF. The DNA of the CDR3 is TGTGCCTGGAGTGGGGGGACAGGGGACAATAGCAATCAGCCCCAGCATTTT.

This sequence joins TRBV6-1 and TRBJ1-2; D unresolved. The CDR3 length is 14 residues. Trimming left V 1 base short and J 13 bases short, with 19 bases between. Germline V CDR1 and CDR2: MNHNS, SASEGT. In DNA form, the CDR3 reads TGTGCCAGCAGTGAAGACCCCAGGCTCCGGTTCCGCACCTTC. This translates into CASSEDPRLRFRTF.

J is TRBJ1-2 and V is TRBV5-1, with D possibly TRBD1 on 5 matching bases. Germline V CDR1 and CDR2: SGHRS, YFSETQ. The CDR3 covers 14 residues. Deletions cut 9 bases from V and 2 bases from J, with 17 bases between. The chain's CDR3 is CATSPGPINYGYTF. The CDR3, as DNA: TGCGCCACCTCCCCGGGGCCGATAAACTATGGCTACACCTTC.

The chain combines TRBV7-2 with TRBJ1-2; 7 bases agree with TRBD1. From germline, CDR1 is SGHTA and CDR2 FQGNSA. This CDR3 has 14 residues. V shed 4 bases, J shed 4 bases, and the junction held 6 bases outside the gene matches. CDR3 in amino acids: CASSSLRDSYGYTF. As DNA, the CDR3 is TGTGCCAGCAGCTCCCTCCGGGACAGCTATGGCTACACCTTC.

The rearrangement links TRBV2 to TRBJ1-4; no clear D. V lost 10 bases and J 6 bases, leaving 18 bases between the germline ends. Per germline, CDR1 SNHLY and CDR2 FYNNEI. The length of the CDR3 is 14 residues. Here the CDR3 reads CATPGRSSDEKLFF. DNA of the CDR3: TGTGCCACCCCCGGACGGAGCTCGGATGAAAAACTGTTTTTT. The full variable domain, rest sourced from reference TRBV2 and TRBJ1-4, is EPEVTQTPSHQVTQMGQEVILRCVPISNHLYFYWYRQILGQKVEFLVSFYNNEISEKSEIFDDQFSVERPDGSNFTLKIRSTKLEDSAMYFCATPGRSSDEKLFFGSGTQLSVL.

The genes are TRBV11-2 and TRBJ1-2; possible D gene TRBD1, 6 bases. Germline V gene lookup returns CDR1 SGHAT and CDR2 FQNNGV. Trimming shortened V by 3 bases and J by 4 bases, and 18 bases separated the two germline ends. The CDR3 sequence is 16 residues long. CDR3: CASSLVRGARGYGYTF. The CDR3 bases are TGTGCCAGCAGCTTGGTGCGGGGGGCGCGAGGCTATGGCTACACCTTC.

CDR3 region: CASSPQGSNSPLHF. The DNA of the CDR3 is TGTGCCAGCAGCCCACAGGGATCAAATTCACCCCTCCACTTT. V usage is TRBV7-9 and J usage is TRBJ1-6; maybe TRBD1 (6 bases). Trimming cost V 5 bases and J 7 bases, with 12 bases left between them. The CDR3 totals 14 residues. In germline, CDR1 is SEHNR, CDR2 FQNEAQ (reference sequence). Supplemented by reference TRBV7-9 and TRBJ1-6, the full variable domain reads DTGVSQNPRHKITKRGQNVTFRCDPISEHNRLYWYRQTLGQGPEFLTYFQNEAQLEKSRLLSDRFSAERPKGSFSTLEIQRTEQGDSAMYLCASSPQGSNSPLHFGNGTRLTVT.

The V gene is TRBV6-6, the J gene TRBJ1-1; 9 bases match TRBD1. The CDR3 length is 15 residues. V shed 0 bases and J 1 base; nucleotides not matched to a gene: 0. The V gene's germline CDR1 is MNHNY and CDR2 SVGAGI (reference sequence). The CDR3 coding sequence is TGTGCCAGCAGTTACTCGGGACAGGGGAACACTGAAGCTTTCTTT. This gives the protein CASSYSGQGNTEAFF.

The chain uses TRBV27 and TRBJ1-1, with 9 nucleotides matching TRBD1. The germline gives CDR1 MNHEY, CDR2 SMNVEV (reference sequence). After removal of 4 bases from V and 4 bases from J, the junction contained 4 bases not matched to a gene. This CDR3 comprises 14 residues. The CDR3 region has the DNA TGTGCCAGCAGTTCACAGGGGGCGGCCACTGAAGCTTTCTTT. Its translation: CASSSQGAATEAFF.

This clone was observed once. V usage is TRBV5-4 and J usage is TRBJ2-1; TRBD2 aligns across 8 bases. The length of the CDR3 is 15 residues. Germline values: CDR1 SGHNT, CDR2 YYREEE (reference sequence). The J segment lost 5 bases and the V segment lost 0 bases, leaving 4 bases of the junction unmatched. CDR3 residues: CASSLATSGNNEQFF. CDR3 coding DNA: TGTGCCAGCAGCTTGGCTACTAGCGGAAACAATGAGCAGTTCTTC.

The chain uses TRBV7-2 and TRBJ1-1; D unclear. Trimming shortened V by 4 bases and J by 6 bases, and 9 bases separated the two germline ends. Germline CDR1 and CDR2: SGHTA and FQGNSA. The length of the CDR3 is 12 residues. The chain's CDR3 is CASSSQFSEAFF. As DNA, the CDR3 is TGTGCCAGCAGCTCACAGTTCTCTGAAGCTTTCTTT.

The DNA for the CDR3 is TGTGCCAGCAGCCAAGAATTCACTAGCGGGGGGGCCGAAGCAGATACGCAGTATTTT. This encodes CASSQEFTSGGAEADTQYF. J is TRBJ2-3 and V is TRBV4-2, with 13 positions matching TRBD2. Germline loops: CDR1 LGHNA, CDR2 YNFKEQ. V was pared by 0 bases and J by 4 bases, with 10 bases of the junction left unmatched. This CDR3 has 19 amino acids.

To note about this clone: The junction departs from the called germline gene at one end, perhaps through a read error. J is TRBJ1-2 and V is TRBV4-3; 9 bases align to TRBD1. The germline V gene has CDR1 LGHNA and CDR2 YSLEER. The CDR3 is 11 residues long. The CDR3 DNA follows: TGCGCCAGCAGCCGGGACAGGGAAACGAACTTC. Its protein is CASSRDRETNF.

This clone was observed a few times. This chain joins TRBV5-1 and TRBJ2-3, with TRBD2 matching over 9 bases. V shed 4 bases and J 3 bases; nucleotides not matched to a gene: 9. Germline CDR1 SGHRS, CDR2 YFSETQ. The CDR3 extends over 16 amino acids. CDR3 nucleotides: TGCGCCAGCAGCCCCGGGCGGGGGGGTGGAACAGATACGCAGTATTTT. It is translated as CASSPGRGGGTDTQYF.

The chain links TRBV2 to TRBJ1-4, with 8 bases aligning to TRBD1. After removal of 4 bases from V and 8 bases from J, the junction contained 9 bases not matched to a gene. CDR3 length equals 15 residues. Germline CDR1 reads SNHLY; CDR2 reads FYNNEI. CDR3 DNA sequence: TGTGCCAGCAGTGCCGACAGGGGTGGAGGGGAAAAACTGTTTTTT. Its translation is CASSADRGGGEKLFF.

The rearrangement uses TRBV5-6 and TRBJ2-1; maybe TRBD2 (5 bases). The germline V and J ends were trimmed by 0 bases and 3 bases, with 13 bases remaining between them. The CDR3 is 16 residues long. CDR1 is SGHDT and CDR2 is YYEEEE in the germline V gene. CDR3 region: CASSLGGKKGYNEQFF. CDR3 DNA: TGTGCCAGCAGCTTGGGAGGGAAAAAAGGCTACAATGAGCAGTTCTTC. Filled out from reference TRBV5-6 and TRBJ2-1, the complete variable domain reads DAGVTQSPTHLIKTRGQQVTLRCSPKSGHDTVSWYQQALGQGPQFIFQYYEEEERQRGNFPDRFSGHQFPNYSSELNVNALLLGDSALYLCASSLGGKKGYNEQFFGPGTRLTVL.

This clone was picked up a small number of times. The CDR3 DNA reads as TGCGCCAGCAGTTCCTCTCGGGGAACTGAAGCTTTCTTT. Amino acids: CASSSSRGTEAFF. V usage is TRBV5-1 and J usage is TRBJ1-1; no reliable D call. With 5 bases removed from V and 5 bases from J, the gap between germline ends came to 13 bases. CDR3 length equals 13 residues. CDR1 SGHRS and CDR2 YFSETQ come from the germline V gene.

The chain links TRBV15 to TRBJ1-4; a possible D gene is TRBD1 (6 bases). This CDR3 has 17 residues. Looked up from germline, CDR1 is LNHNV and CDR2 is YYDKDF (reference sequence). V was clipped by 1 base and J by 8 bases, with 20 bases between them. The CDR3 DNA follows: TGTGCCACCAGCAGAGTAAGAGGAGGAGCTGGGGGCGAAAAACTGTTTTTT. Translation gives CATSRVRGGAGGEKLFF.

The chain couples TRBV4-3 to TRBJ2-3; 8 bases fit TRBD2. The CDR3 is 15 residues long. Germline CDR1 is LGHNA and CDR2 is YSLEER. The V and J ends lost 4 bases and 0 bases, in that order; junction bases with no gene match: 3. The CDR3 loop is CASSLSGVSTDTQYF. DNA for the CDR3: TGCGCCAGCAGCCTTAGCGGGGTCAGCACAGATACGCAGTATTTT.

This rearrangement joins TRBV5-1 to TRBJ2-2; 12 nucleotides align to TRBD2. Per germline, CDR1 SGHRS and CDR2 YFSETQ. J gave up 3 bases and V 4 bases, and 4 bases lay outside the gene matches. The CDR3 is made up of 16 amino acids. The CDR3 spells CASSRLAGAYTGELFF. In nucleotides, the CDR3 is TGCGCCAGCAGCCGACTAGCGGGGGCCTACACCGGGGAGCTGTTTTTT.

The rearrangement uses TRBV19 and TRBJ2-7; D call uncertain. The CDR3 runs 14 residues. Germline CDR1 and CDR2: LNHDA and SQIVND (reference sequence). With 1 base removed from V and 0 bases from J, the gap between germline ends came to 7 bases. CDR3 protein: CASSIGRSSYEQYF. Here the CDR3 DNA reads TGTGCCAGTAGTATAGGCCGAAGCTCCTACGAGCAGTACTTC.